The rows below give T cell receptor beta chains drawn from one sample of a study of OX40 agonist ivuxolimab in advanced cancers. Profiling relied on immunoSEQ multiplex PCR, and the TCRdb table lists in-frame clones only, not all of them. The repertoire includes tens of thousands of clones, around 90% of them detected once, and 8.5% to 9% sits in the top ten. Sequenced here: CD4+ or CD8+ T cells sorted from blood, sampled in a trial of the OX40 agonist ivuxolimab. These receptors all stem from an adult with an advanced solid tumor such as melanoma, head and neck, liver or kidney cancer. CDR3s include the opening cysteine and the closing phenylalanine or tryptophan. The D gene is left open where the match is weak.

D	V	J	CDR3
TRBD1	TRBV15	TRBJ2-7	CATSGDREYERYF
TRBD1	TRBV7-6	TRBJ2-3	CASSSGQVSTDTQYF
NA	TRBV5-1	TRBJ1-2	CASSLAQASNYGYTF
TRBD1	TRBV7-6	TRBJ1-4	CASSRATGGGEKLFF
NA	TRBV2	TRBJ2-1	CASTIAGYVEQFF
NA	TRBV9	TRBJ2-2	CASSQRYTGELFF
NA	TRBV7-2	TRBJ1-5	CASSPSLVQAQHF
NA	TRBV18	TRBJ1-2	CASSRGRSGKDGYTF
NA	TRBV19	TRBJ2-7	CASSIWGGNYEQYF
NA	TRBV29-1	TRBJ2-7	CSVATRDNYEQYF
NA	TRBV11-2	TRBJ2-2	CASSLVAGTNTGELFF
TRBD1	TRBV27	TRBJ2-7	CASSLGGQGIREQYF
NA	TRBV6-5	TRBJ2-7	CASSYAPDYEQYF
NA	TRBV27	TRBJ2-7	CASSYRSAYEQYF
NA	TRBV30	TRBJ2-7	CAWTTTGGAVIEQYF
NA	TRBV7-6	TRBJ2-1	CASSQGTDYNEQFF
NA	TRBV12-5	TRBJ1-5	CASGQNQPQHF
NA	TRBV4-1	TRBJ2-7	CASSQDIRDTHYEQYF
TRBD2	TRBV5-4	TRBJ2-7	CASSEGLADPYEQYF
NA	TRBV4-3	TRBJ2-7	CASSQDLGGYYEQYF
NA	TRBV4-2	TRBJ1-6	CASSVGGSPLHF
TRBD1	TRBV9	TRBJ2-2	CASSMGQPTGELFF
NA	TRBV19	TRBJ2-7	CASSITTDGLYEQYF
TRBD2	TRBV9	TRBJ2-2	CASSFGTSGRAGTGELFF
NA	TRBV19	TRBJ2-2	CASSIWRDQTGELFF
TRBD1	TRBV4-1	TRBJ1-1	CASSPFARGVPREAFF
TRBD1	TRBV5-1	TRBJ2-7	CASSGRDRYYEQYF
NA	TRBV11-2	TRBJ2-6	CASSLGPSGANVLTF
NA	TRBV4-1	TRBJ2-1	CATSHGKSSYNEQFF
NA	TRBV19	TRBJ2-7	CASSTRPLGEKEVEQYF
TRBD2	TRBV19	TRBJ2-7	CASSIETSGSYEQYF
TRBD1	TRBV7-9	TRBJ1-4	CASSPPTGTENEKLFF
NA	TRBV5-8	TRBJ2-2	CASSSAYIDSANTGELFF
TRBD1	TRBV29-1	TRBJ1-1	CSVVTGVGEAFF
TRBD1	TRBV27	TRBJ1-3	CASSEYRGWEPGNTIYF
TRBD1	TRBV11-3	TRBJ2-2	CASSFGTGITGELFF
NA	TRBV4-3	TRBJ1-5	CASSQEWDGLNQPQHF
NA	TRBV7-9	TRBJ1-1	CASSSSIRDMNTEAFF
NA	TRBV4-3	TRBJ1-1	CASSPDLNTEAFF
TRBD1	TRBV5-1	TRBJ2-7	CASSLIGTATYEQYF
NA	TRBV30	TRBJ2-7	CAWSQSGYEQYF
NA	TRBV20-1	TRBJ2-1	CSASLQFWQFF
TRBD2	TRBV7-3	TRBJ2-3	CASSSYPSGGAGSDTQYF
TRBD2	TRBV29-1	TRBJ2-3	CSVEGGAGGTDTQYF
NA	TRBV9	TRBJ2-3	CASSGLSDTQYF
NA	TRBV7-9	TRBJ1-2	CASSPIGLGAGYGYTF
NA	TRBV6-1	TRBJ2-7	CASSEALIDEQYF
NA	TRBV30	TRBJ1-1	CAWSVWTAPEAFF
NA	TRBV7-9	TRBJ2-1	CASSGPNNEQFF
NA	TRBV2	TRBJ1-1	CASLGGGTEAFF
NA	TRBV18	TRBJ2-7	CASSPAFPLYEQYF
NA	TRBV27	TRBJ1-1	CASSLGAATEAFF
TRBD1	TRBV25-1	TRBJ1-4	CASSEGDRQKLFF
TRBD2	TRBV27	TRBJ2-7	CASSLSSGGTTVEQYF
TRBD2	TRBV27	TRBJ2-1	CASSSLGPSGSNEQFF
TRBD2	TRBV7-2	TRBJ2-1	CASSLELAGGPNEQFF
NA	TRBV27	TRBJ1-2	CASSLIGTDNYGYTF
NA	TRBV11-3	TRBJ2-1	CASSFTGLPPYNEQFF